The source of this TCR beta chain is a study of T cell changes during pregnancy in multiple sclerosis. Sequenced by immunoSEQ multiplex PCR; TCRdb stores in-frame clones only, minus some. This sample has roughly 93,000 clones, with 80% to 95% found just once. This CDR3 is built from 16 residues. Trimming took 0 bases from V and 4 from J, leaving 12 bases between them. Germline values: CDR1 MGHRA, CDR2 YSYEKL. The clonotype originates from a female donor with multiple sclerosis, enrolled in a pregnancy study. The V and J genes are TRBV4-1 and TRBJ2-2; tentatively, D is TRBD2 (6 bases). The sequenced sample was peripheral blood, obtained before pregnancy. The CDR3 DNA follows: TGCGCCAGCAGCCAAGAGGGAGCGGGTGTCACCGGGGAGCTGTTTTTT. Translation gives CASSQEGAGVTGELFF.